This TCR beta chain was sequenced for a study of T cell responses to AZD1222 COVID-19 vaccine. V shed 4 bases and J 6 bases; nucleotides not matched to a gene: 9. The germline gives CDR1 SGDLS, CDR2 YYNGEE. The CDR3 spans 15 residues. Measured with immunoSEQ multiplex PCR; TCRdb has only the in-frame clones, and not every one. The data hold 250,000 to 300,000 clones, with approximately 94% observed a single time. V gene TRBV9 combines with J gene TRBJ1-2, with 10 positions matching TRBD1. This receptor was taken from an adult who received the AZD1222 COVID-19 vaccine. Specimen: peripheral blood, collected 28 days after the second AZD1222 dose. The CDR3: CASSPWTGGGDGYTF. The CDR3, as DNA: TGTGCCAGCAGCCCCTGGACAGGGGGAGGTGATGGCTACACCTTC. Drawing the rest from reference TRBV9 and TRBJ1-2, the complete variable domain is DSGVTQTPKHLITATGQRVTLRCSPRSGDLSVYWYQQSLDQGLQFLIQYYNGEERAKGNILERFSAQQFPDLHSELNLSSLELGDSALYFCASSPWTGGGDGYTFGSGTRLTVV.